This TCR beta chain originates from a study of blood T cell repertoires in COVID-19. With 4 bases clipped from V and 3 bases from J, the junction kept 4 bases outside the gene matches. CDR3 length equals 14 residues. Germline V lookup: CDR1 SGHTA, CDR2 FQGTGA. Here immunoSEQ multiplex PCR was the method, and the copy in TCRdb shows in-frame clones only, minus some. Among 230,000 or so clones listed, 90% were seen once. The chain employs TRBV7-3 and TRBJ2-5; 8 bases line up with TRBD1. The sequenced sample consisted of peripheral blood. The clonotype comes from a woman in her sixties with COVID-19, enrolled during active disease. The DNA for the CDR3 is TGTGCCAGCAGCTCACAGGGGGGCGAAGAGACCCAGTACTTC. Translating gives CASSSQGGEETQYF. The full variable domain, completed using reference TRBV7-3 and TRBJ2-5, is GAGVSQTPSNKVTEKGKYVELRCDPISGHTALYWYRQSLGQGPEFLIYFQGTGAADDSGLPNDRFFAVRPEGSVSTLKIQRTERGDSAVYLCASSSQGGEETQYFGPGTRLLVL.